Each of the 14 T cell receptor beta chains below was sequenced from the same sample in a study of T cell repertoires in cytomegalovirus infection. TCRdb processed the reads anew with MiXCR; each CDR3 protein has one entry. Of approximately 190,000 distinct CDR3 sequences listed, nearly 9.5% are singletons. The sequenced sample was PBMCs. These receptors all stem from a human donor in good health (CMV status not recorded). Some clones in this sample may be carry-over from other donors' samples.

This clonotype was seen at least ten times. CDR3 nucleotides: TGTGCCAGCAGCTTTAAAGGGGGCACAGATACGCAGTATTTT. Protein sequence: CASSFKGGTDTQYF. The rearrangement joins TRBV7-2 to TRBJ2-3; D might be TRBD1 (5 bases). CDR1 is SGHTA and CDR2 is FQGNSA in the germline V gene. The CDR3 has 14 residues. Trimming shortened V by 3 bases and J by 1 base, and 8 bases separated the two germline ends.

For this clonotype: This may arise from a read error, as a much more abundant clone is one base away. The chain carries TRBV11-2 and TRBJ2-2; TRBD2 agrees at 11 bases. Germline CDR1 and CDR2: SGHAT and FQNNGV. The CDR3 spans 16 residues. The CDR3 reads CASSLRGLAGGGELCF. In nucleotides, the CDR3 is TGTGCCAGCAGCCTACGAGGACTAGCGGGTGGCGGGGAGCTGTGTTTT.

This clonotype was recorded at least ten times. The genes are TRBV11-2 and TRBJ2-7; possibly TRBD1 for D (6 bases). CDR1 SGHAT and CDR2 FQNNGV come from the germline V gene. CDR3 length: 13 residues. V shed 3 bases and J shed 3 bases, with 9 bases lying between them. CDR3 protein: CASSFARGYEQYF. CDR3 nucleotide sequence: TGTGCCAGCAGCTTTGCCAGGGGCTACGAGCAGTACTTC.

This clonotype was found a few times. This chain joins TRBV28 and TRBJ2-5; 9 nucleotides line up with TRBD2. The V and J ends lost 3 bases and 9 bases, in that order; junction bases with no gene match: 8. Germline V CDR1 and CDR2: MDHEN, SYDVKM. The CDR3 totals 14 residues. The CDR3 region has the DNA TGTGCCAGCAGTTTCCGAGCGGGGGGTAGGGCCCAGTACTTC. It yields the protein CASSFRAGGRAQYF.

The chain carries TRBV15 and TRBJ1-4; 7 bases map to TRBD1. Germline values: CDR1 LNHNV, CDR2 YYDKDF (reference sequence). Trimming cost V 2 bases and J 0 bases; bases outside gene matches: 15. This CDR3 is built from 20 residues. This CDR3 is CATSRSFGTVYLATNEKLFF. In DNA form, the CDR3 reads TGTGCCACCAGCAGATCCTTCGGGACAGTCTACCTTGCAACTAATGAAAAACTGTTTTTT. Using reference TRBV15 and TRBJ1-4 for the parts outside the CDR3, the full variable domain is DAMVIQNPRYQVTQFGKPVTLSCSQTLNHNVMYWYQQKSSQAPKLLFHYYDKDFNNEADTPDNFQSRRPNTSFCFLDIRSPGLGDTAMYLCATSRSFGTVYLATNEKLFFGSGTQLSVL.

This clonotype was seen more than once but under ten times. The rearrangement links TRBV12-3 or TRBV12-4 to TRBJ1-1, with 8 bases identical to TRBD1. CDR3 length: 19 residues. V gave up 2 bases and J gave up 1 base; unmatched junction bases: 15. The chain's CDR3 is CASSLRVGAGGRSNTEAFF. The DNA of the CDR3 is TGTGCCAGCAGTTTAAGGGTCGGGGCAGGGGGCAGATCGAACACTGAAGCTTTCTTT.

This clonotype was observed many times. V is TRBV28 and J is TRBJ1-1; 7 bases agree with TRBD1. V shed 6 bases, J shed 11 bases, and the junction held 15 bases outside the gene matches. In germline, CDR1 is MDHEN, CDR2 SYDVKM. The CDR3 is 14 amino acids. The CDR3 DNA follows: TGTGCCAGCAGAGCCGACAGGGTCCCGACCTGGGCTTTCTTT. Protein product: CASRADRVPTWAFF.

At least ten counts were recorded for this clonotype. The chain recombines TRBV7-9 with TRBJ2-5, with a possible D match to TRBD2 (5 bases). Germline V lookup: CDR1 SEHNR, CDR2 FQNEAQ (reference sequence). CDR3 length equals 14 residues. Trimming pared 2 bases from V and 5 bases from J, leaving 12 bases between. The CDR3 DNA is TGTGCCAGCAGCTTAAATTCGGGGTTCGAGACCCAGTACTTC. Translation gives CASSLNSGFETQYF. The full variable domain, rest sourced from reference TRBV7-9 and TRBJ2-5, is DTGVSQNPRHKITKRGQNVTFRCDPISEHNRLYWYRQTLGQGPEFLTYFQNEAQLEKSRLLSDRFSAERPKGSFSTLEIQRTEQGDSAMYLCASSLNSGFETQYFGPGTRLLVL.

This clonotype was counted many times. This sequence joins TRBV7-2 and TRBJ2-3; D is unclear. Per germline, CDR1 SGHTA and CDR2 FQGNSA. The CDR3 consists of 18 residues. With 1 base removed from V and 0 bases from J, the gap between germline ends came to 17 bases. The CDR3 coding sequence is TGTGCCAGCAGCTTAGTTACCAGCCCTAGGCTTAGCACAGATACGCAGTATTTT. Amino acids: CASSLVTSPRLSTDTQYF.

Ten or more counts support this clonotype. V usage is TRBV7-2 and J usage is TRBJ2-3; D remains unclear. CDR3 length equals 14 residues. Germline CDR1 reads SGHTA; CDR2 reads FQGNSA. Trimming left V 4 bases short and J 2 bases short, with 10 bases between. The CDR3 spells CASSSTLNTDTQYF. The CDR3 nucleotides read TGTGCCAGCAGCTCGACCCTAAACACAGATACGCAGTATTTT.

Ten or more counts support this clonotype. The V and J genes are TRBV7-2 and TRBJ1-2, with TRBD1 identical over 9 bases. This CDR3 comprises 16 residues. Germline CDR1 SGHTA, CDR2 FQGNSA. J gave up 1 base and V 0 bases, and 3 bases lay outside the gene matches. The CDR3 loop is CASSLAGTGINYGYTF. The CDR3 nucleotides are TGTGCCAGCAGCTTAGCCGGGACAGGGATTAACTATGGCTACACCTTC.

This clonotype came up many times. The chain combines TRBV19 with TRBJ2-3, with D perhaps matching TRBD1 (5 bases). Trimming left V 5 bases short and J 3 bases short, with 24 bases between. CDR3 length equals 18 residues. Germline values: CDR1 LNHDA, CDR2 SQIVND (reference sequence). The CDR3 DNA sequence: TGTGCCAGTAGTGGCGATAGACAGAACTCCTTCGGGACAGATACGCAGTATTTT. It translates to CASSGDRQNSFGTDTQYF.

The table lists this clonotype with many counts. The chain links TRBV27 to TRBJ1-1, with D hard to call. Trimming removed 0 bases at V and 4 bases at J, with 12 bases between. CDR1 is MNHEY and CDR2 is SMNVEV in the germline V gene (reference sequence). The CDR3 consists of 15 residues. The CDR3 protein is CASSLSGMGVTEAFF. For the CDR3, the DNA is TGTGCCAGCAGTTTATCAGGGATGGGCGTCACTGAAGCTTTCTTT.

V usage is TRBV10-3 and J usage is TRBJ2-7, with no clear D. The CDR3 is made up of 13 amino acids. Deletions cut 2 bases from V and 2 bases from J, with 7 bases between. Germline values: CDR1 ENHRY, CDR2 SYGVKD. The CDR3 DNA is TGTGCCATCAGTGAGAACGGAGCCTACGAGCAGTACTTC. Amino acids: CAISENGAYEQYF.